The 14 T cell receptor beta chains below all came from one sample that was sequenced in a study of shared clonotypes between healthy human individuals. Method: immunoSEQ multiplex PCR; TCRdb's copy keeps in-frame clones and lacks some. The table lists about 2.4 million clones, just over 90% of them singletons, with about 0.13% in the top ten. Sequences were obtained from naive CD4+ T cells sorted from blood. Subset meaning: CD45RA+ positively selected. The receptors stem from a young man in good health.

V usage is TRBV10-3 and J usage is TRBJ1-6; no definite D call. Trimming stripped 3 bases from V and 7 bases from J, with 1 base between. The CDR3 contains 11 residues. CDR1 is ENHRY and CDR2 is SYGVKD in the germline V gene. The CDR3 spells CAISENSPLHF. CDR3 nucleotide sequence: TGTGCCATCAGTGAAAATTCACCCCTCCACTTT.

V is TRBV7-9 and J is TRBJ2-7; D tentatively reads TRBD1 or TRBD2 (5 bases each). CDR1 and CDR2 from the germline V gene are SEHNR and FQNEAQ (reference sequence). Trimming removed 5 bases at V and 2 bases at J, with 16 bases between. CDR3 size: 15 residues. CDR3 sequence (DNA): TGTGCCAGCAGCCGAGGGGTTCCCTTTACCTACGAGCAGTACTTC. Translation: CASSRGVPFTYEQYF.

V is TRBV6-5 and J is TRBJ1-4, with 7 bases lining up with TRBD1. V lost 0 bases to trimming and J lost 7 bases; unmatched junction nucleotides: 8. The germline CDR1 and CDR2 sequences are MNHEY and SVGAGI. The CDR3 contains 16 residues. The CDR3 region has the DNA TGTGCCAGCAGTTACTCAGGGGGCGCTTTTAGTGAAAAACTGTTTTTT. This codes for CASSYSGGAFSEKLFF.

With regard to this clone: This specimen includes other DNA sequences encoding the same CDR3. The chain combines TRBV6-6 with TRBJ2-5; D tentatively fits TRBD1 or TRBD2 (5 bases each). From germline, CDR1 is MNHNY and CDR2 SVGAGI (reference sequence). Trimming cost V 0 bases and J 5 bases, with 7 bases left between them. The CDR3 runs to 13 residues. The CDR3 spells CASSYSWGETQYF. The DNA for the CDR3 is TGTGCCAGCAGTTACTCATGGGGGGAGACCCAGTACTTC.

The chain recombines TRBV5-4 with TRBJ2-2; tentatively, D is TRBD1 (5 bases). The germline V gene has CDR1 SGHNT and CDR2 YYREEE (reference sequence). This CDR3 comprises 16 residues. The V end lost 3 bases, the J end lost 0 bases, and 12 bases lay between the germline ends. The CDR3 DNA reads TGTGCCAGCAGCTCGAGACAGACCACGAACACCGGGGAGCTGTTTTTT. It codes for CASSSRQTTNTGELFF.

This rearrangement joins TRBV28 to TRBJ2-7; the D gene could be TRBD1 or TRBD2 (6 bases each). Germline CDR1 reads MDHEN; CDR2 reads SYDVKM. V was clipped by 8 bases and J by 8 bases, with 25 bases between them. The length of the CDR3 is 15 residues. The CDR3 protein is CASAIGGHSLTKQYF. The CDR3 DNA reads TGTGCCAGCGCTATAGGGGGGCACTCGCTTACGAAGCAGTACTTC.

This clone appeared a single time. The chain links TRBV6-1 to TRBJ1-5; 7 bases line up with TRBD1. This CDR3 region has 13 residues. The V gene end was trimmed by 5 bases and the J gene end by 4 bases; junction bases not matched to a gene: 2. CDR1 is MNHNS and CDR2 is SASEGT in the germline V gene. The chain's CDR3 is CASSIQGNQPQHF. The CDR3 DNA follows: TGTGCCAGCAGTATACAGGGGAATCAGCCCCAGCATTTT.

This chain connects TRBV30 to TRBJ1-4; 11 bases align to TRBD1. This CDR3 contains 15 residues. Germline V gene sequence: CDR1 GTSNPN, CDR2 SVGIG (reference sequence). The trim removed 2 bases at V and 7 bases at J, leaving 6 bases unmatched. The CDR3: CAWSKGQGASEKLFF. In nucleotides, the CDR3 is TGTGCCTGGAGTAAAGGACAGGGGGCTTCTGAAAAACTGTTTTTT.

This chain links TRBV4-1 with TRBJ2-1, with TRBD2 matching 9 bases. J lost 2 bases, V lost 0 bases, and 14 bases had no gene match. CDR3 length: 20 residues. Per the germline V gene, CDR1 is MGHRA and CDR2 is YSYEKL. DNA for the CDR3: TGCGCCAGCAGCCAAGACCCGGGGTTCGCTTCTAGCGGGACCTACAATGAGCAGTTCTTC. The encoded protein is CASSQDPGFASSGTYNEQFF.

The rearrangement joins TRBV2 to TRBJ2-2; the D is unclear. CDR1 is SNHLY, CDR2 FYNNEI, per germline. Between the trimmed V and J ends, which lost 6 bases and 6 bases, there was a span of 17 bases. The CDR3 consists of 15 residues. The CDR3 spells CASRPDWLGPGELFF. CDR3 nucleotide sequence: TGTGCCAGCAGGCCAGACTGGTTAGGACCCGGGGAGCTGTTTTTT.

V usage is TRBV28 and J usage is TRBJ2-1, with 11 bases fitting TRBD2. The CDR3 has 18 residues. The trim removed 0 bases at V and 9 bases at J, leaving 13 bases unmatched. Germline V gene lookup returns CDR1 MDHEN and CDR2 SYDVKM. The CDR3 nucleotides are TGTGCCAGCAGTTTATGGCGGCTAGCGGGGGGCTCCGTCGGTGAGCAGTTCTTC. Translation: CASSLWRLAGGSVGEQFF.

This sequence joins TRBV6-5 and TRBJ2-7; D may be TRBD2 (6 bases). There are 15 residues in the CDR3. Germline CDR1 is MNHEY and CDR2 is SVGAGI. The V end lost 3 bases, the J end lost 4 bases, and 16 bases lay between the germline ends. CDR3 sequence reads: CASSYGFGGSYEQYF. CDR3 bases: TGTGCCAGCAGTTATGGGTTTGGAGGGAGTTACGAGCAGTACTTC.

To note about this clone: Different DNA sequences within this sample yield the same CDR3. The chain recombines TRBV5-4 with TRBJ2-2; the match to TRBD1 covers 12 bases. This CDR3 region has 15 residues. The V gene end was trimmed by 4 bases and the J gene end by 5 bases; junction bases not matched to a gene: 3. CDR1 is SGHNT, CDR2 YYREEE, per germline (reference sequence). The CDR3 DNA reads TGTGCCAGCAGCCGGGACAGGGGGCGAACCGGGGAGCTGTTTTTT. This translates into CASSRDRGRTGELFF.

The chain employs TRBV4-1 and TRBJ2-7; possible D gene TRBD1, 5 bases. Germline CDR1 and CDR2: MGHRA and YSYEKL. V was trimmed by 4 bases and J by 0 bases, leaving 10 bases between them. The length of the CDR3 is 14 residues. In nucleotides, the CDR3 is TGCGCCAGCAGCCCGGACACCGTCTCCTACGAGCAGTACTTC. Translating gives CASSPDTVSYEQYF.